The 16 T cell receptor beta chains given below trace back to one sample, sequenced in a study of shared clonotypes between healthy human individuals. Assay: immunoSEQ multiplex PCR; the TCRdb copy retains only in-frame clones and omits some. The table records approximately 2.4 million clones, nearly 97% of them present only once. The sequenced sample consisted of naive CD4+ T cells sorted from blood. Subset of the sample: CD45RA+ positively selected. The receptor set was obtained from a man between 18 and 35 years old in good health.

The V call is TRBV4-1, the J call TRBJ2-3; 9 bases fit TRBD2. Losses at the gene ends were 4 bases for V and 4 bases for J; bases not matched to a gene: 9. The CDR3 has 16 residues. CDR1 is MGHRA and CDR2 is YSYEKL in the germline V gene. The CDR3 region is CASSLGGLAGSDTQYF. Here the CDR3 DNA reads TGCGCCAGCAGCCTGGGGGGGCTAGCGGGATCAGATACGCAGTATTTT.

The rearrangement links TRBV5-1 to TRBJ2-1; no reliable D call. Trimming took off 7 bases at V and 7 bases at J, with 12 bases between the two ends. Germline CDR1 SGHRS, CDR2 YFSETQ. The CDR3 is made up of 12 amino acids. CDR3 loop: CASLNQVNEQFF. CDR3 nucleotides: TGCGCCAGCCTTAATCAGGTGAATGAGCAGTTCTTC.

The J gene is TRBJ1-5, the V gene TRBV6-5, with 8 nucleotides matching TRBD1. CDR1 is MNHEY and CDR2 is SVGAGI in the germline V gene. V lost 6 bases and J lost 2; bases outside the gene matches: 6. The CDR3 loop spans 15 amino acids. The CDR3 DNA reads TGTGCCAGCAGCAGGGGGCCTGGAGGCAATCAGCCCCAGCATTTT. Amino acids: CASSRGPGGNQPQHF.

This rearrangement joins TRBV30 to TRBJ2-1; D perhaps matches TRBD2 (6 bases). V lost 1 base, J lost 9 bases, and 19 bases lay in between. CDR3 length: 15 amino acids. CDR1 and CDR2 from the germline V gene are GTSNPN and SVGIG (reference sequence). The chain's CDR3 is CAWSGAGSYSSEQFF. For the CDR3, the DNA is TGTGCCTGGAGTGGGGCCGGGAGCTACAGCTCTGAGCAGTTCTTC.

The sample holds one count of this clone. At one end, the junction sequence differs from germline, possibly due to a read error. The rearrangement uses TRBV30 and TRBJ1-6; D is perhaps TRBD1 (6 bases). CDR1 and CDR2 from the germline V gene are GTSNPN and SVGIG (reference sequence). This CDR3 has 16 residues. The CDR3 bases are TGTGCCTGGAGCCGAGTAGGGTTAGGGGGGAATTCAGCCCTCCACTTT. As protein: CAWSRVGLGGNSALHF.

V gene TRBV7-9 combines with J gene TRBJ2-1; 9 bases map to TRBD1. This CDR3 spans 16 amino acids. Germline V gene data show CDR1 as SEHNR and CDR2 as FQNEAQ (reference sequence). Unmatched junction bases numbered 14, after V lost 6 bases and J lost 8 bases. The CDR3 here is CASRPRGQGGSYEQFF. In DNA, the CDR3 is TGTGCCAGCAGGCCCCGGGGACAGGGAGGTTCGTATGAGCAGTTCTTC.

About this clone itself: Other nucleotide sequences in the sample specify the same CDR3. The chain couples TRBV11-2 to TRBJ2-3; D unclear. The CDR3 totals 13 residues. Trimming took 4 bases from V and 1 from J, leaving 6 bases between them. Germline CDR1 reads SGHAT; CDR2 reads FQNNGV. Here the CDR3 DNA reads TGTGCCAGCAGCTCGCAGGGCACAGATACGCAGTATTTT. It codes for CASSSQGTDTQYF.

This chain uses TRBV18 with TRBJ2-3; D is ambiguous. The CDR3 sequence is 14 residues long. V dropped 3 bases and J dropped 2 bases, with 9 bases sitting between them. CDR1 is KGHSH and CDR2 is LQKENI in the germline V gene. The chain's CDR3 is CASSPAALTDTQYF. The CDR3 nucleotides are TGTGCCAGCTCACCTGCGGCCCTCACAGATACGCAGTATTTT.

The chain links TRBV28 to TRBJ1-6, with a tentative D call TRBD1 (5 bases). Germline V gene lookup returns CDR1 MDHEN and CDR2 SYDVKM. V was trimmed by 3 bases and J by 4 bases, leaving 25 bases between them. The CDR3 is made up of 20 amino acids. CDR3 DNA sequence: TGTGCCAGCAGTTTTCCGACGACGGCCAGGGCGAACTTATATAATTCACCCCTCCACTTT. Its translation is CASSFPTTARANLYNSPLHF.

With respect to this clone: The sample carries other DNA sequences with the same CDR3. V and J are TRBV5-1 and TRBJ2-1, with a possible D match to TRBD2 (5 bases). With 4 bases removed from V and 6 bases from J, the gap between germline ends came to 11 bases. Germline CDR1 and CDR2: SGHRS and YFSETQ. This CDR3 comprises 13 residues. CDR3 nucleotides: TGCGCCAGCAGCAGCGGACTTGCCAATGAGCAGTTCTTC. Encoded protein: CASSSGLANEQFF.

The chain uses TRBV20-1 and TRBJ2-7; D is uncertain. The CDR3 sequence is 11 residues long. V was clipped by 7 bases and J by 0 bases, with 7 bases between them. The germline V gene has CDR1 DFQATT and CDR2 SNEGSKA (reference sequence). CDR3 residues: CSVPTSYEQYF. CDR3 DNA: TGCAGTGTCCCCACCTCCTACGAGCAGTACTTC.

This sequence joins TRBV7-6 and TRBJ2-2, with TRBD2 matching over 11 bases. V dropped 8 bases and J dropped 3; count of bases not matched to a gene: 8. This CDR3 contains 16 residues. Germline assignment: CDR1 SGHVS and CDR2 FNYEAQ. CDR3 sequence reads: CASGLAGGHDTGELFF. The CDR3 DNA reads as TGTGCCAGCGGGCTAGCGGGGGGTCACGACACCGGGGAGCTGTTTTTT.

Concerning this clone: This same CDR3 is encoded by further DNA sequences in the sample. The chain uses TRBV28 and TRBJ2-4, with D maybe TRBD2 (6 bases). The V gene's germline CDR1 is MDHEN and CDR2 SYDVKM. The V end was cut by 3 bases, the J end by 0 bases, with 9 bases between. The CDR3 sequence is 15 residues long. CDR3 loop: CASSFAGLAKNIQYF. In DNA form, the CDR3 reads TGTGCCAGCAGTTTCGCGGGGTTAGCCAAAAACATTCAGTACTTC.

This clone was counted a single time. V and J are TRBV27 and TRBJ1-6; weak D call: TRBD1 (5 bases). CDR1 and CDR2 from the germline V gene are MNHEY and SMNVEV (reference sequence). CDR3 length: 14 amino acids. V was trimmed by 3 bases and J by 15 bases, leaving 18 bases between them. The CDR3 DNA reads as TGTGCCAGCAGTTTGGCGGGTGGGGGGAGACACCTCCACTTT. Translated, it gives CASSLAGGGRHLHF.

Here the CDR3 reads CASSLISVELFF. CDR3 sequence (DNA): TGTGCCAGCAGCTTGATTAGCGTGGAGCTGTTTTTT. The chain combines TRBV5-6 with TRBJ2-2; TRBD2 might be the D (5 bases). Germline assignment: CDR1 SGHDT and CDR2 YYEEEE. This CDR3 is 12 amino acids long. The germline V and J ends were trimmed by 1 base and 10 bases, with 8 bases remaining between them.

V is TRBV10-3 and J is TRBJ1-5; 9 bases agree with TRBD1. The CDR3 consists of 14 residues. The V gene's germline CDR1 is ENHRY and CDR2 SYGVKD. The ends lost 6 bases at V and 5 bases at J; junction bases unmatched: 5. The CDR3 is CAISQQGADQPQHF. CDR3 sequence (DNA): TGTGCCATCAGCCAACAGGGGGCGGATCAGCCCCAGCATTTT.